Detailed here is one T cell receptor (beta chain). Its antigen is unidentified. The CDR3 sequence is 14 residues long. Trimming cost V 0 bases and J 6 bases, with 13 bases left between them. Germline-derived CDR1 and CDR2 are SGHRS and YFSETQ. RNA totalling about 0.45 to 1 ug underwent reverse transcription with random hexamers. The TCR beta CDR3 was amplified by immunoSEQ multiplex PCR across 54 Vbeta, 13 Jbeta. One entry per CDR3 protein, called by TCRdb with MiXCR from the immunoSEQ multiplex PCR reads. The repertoire includes 150,000 to 200,000 distinct CDR3 sequences, less than 95% of them detected once, and about 0.095% sits in the top ten. This specimen comes from a study of CD8 T cells in Susac syndrome. Broader study findings: Individuals included in the TCR sequencing and HLA analysis were acknowledged by the study to be relatively few in number.

Isolation of CD8+ and CD4+ T cells was performed negatively, whereas enrichment of TEMRA cells was done by FACS. The rearrangement uses TRBV5-1 and TRBJ2-7; possible D gene TRBD1, 6 bases. The sequence was obtained from a human donor with multiple sclerosis. Sequencing was done on a sample of CD4+ T cells from PBMCs. This CDR3 reads CASSLGGRDGEQYF. Here the CDR3 DNA reads TGCGCCAGCAGCTTGGGGGGGCGCGATGGCGAGCAGTACTTC.